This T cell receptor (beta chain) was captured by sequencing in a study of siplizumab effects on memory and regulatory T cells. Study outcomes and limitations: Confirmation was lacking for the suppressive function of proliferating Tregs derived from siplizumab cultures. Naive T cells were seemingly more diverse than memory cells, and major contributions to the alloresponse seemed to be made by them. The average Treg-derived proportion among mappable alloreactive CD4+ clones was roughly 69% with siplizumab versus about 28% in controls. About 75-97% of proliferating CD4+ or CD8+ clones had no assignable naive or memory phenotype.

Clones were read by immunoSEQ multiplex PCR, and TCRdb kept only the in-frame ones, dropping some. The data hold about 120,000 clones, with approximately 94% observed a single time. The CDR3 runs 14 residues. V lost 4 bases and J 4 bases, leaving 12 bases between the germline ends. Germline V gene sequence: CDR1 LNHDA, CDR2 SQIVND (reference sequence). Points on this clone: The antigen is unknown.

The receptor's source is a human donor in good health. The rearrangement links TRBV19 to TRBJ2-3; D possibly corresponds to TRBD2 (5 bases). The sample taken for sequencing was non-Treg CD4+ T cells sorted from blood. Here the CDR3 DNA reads TGTGCCAGTAGTAGGACTCATTTTGCAGATACGCAGTATTTT. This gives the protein CASSRTHFADTQYF.